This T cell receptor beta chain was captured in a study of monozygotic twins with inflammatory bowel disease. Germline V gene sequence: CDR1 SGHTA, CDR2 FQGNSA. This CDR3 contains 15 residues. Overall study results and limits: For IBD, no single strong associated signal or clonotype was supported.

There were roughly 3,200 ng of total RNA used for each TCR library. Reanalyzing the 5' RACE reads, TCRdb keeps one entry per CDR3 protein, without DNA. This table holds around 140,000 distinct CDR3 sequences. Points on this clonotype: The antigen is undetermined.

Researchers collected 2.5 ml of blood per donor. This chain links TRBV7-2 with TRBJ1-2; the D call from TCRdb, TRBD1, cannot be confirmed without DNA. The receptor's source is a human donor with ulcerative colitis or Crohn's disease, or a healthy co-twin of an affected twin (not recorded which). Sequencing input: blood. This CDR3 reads CASSQIRDGVYGYTF.